This T cell receptor beta chain was sequenced for a study of shared clonotypes between healthy human individuals. Clones were read by immunoSEQ multiplex PCR, and TCRdb kept only the in-frame ones, dropping some. The sample consists of roughly 2,500,000 clones, over 85% of them appearing once. Germline CDR1 is LNHDA and CDR2 is SQIVND (reference sequence). Germline trimming cut 5 bases from V and 0 bases from J; bases unmatched to any gene: 6. The CDR3 spans 17 residues. Regarding this clone: The target antigen is unknown.

Findings and caveats of the study: In this cohort, only blood was sampled, and tissue repertoires likely differ.

Adult donors, all healthy and HIV-negative, had no recent acute infections or vaccinations. The chain combines TRBV19 with TRBJ2-3, with 12 bases fitting TRBD2. The receptor was isolated from a young man in good health. Some clones in this sample may be carry-over from other donors' samples. Sequencing was performed on naive CD4+ T cells from PBMCs. The subset denotes: CD45RA+ positively selected. The CDR3 here is CASSGRTSGTSTDTQYF. The CDR3 DNA is TGTGCCAGTAGTGGACGGACTAGCGGGACAAGCACAGATACGCAGTATTTT.